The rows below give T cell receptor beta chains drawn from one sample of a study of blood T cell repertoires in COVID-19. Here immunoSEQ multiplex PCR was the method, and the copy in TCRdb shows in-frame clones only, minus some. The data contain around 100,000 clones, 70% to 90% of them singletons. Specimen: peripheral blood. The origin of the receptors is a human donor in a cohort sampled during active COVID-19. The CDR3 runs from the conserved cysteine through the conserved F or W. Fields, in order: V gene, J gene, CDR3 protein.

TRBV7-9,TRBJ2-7,CASSPSVSAGSHEQYF
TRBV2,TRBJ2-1,CASSVFSIDEQFF
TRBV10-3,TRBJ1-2,CAIRNIAYGYTF
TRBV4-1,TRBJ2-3,CASRSDSGSGTDTQYF
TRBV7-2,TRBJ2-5,CASSLVGLAPQGYF
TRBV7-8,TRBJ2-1,CASSFGLAGLYNEQFF
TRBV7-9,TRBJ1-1,CASSPRVTAEAFF
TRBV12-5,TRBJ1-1,CASARGNTEAFF
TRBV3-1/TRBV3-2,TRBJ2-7,CASSLGGGSYEQYF
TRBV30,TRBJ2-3,CAWSVLLRDTQYF
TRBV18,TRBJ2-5,CASSPRGETQYF
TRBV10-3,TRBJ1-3,CAIGLGEISGNTIYF
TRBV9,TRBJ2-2,CASSALTGGTGELFF
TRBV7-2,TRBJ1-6,CASSLRTGSSYNSPLHF
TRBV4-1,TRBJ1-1,CASSHNRGTLNTEAFF
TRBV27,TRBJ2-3,CASSTLAGGTDTQYF
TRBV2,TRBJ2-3,CASSEVGQGVDTQYF
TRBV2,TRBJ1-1,CASSELSRNTEAFF
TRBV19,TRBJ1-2,CAGFRATGYTF
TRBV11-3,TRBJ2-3,CASSLGPSTDTQYF
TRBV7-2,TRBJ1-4,CASSPSGGAREKLFF
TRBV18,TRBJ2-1,CASSSISGRGGRNNEQFF
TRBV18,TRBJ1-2,CASSYGEDYGYTF
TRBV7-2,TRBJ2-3,CASSIITGSFPDTQYF
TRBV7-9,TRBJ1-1,CASSLEGVSEAFF
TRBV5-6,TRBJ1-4,CASSIPGGTNEKLFF
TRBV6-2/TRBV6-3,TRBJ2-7,CASSQATGNYEQYF
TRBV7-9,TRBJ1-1,CASIRIGGTEAFF
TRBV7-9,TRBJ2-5,CASSLESGGQETQYF
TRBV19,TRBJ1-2,CASSQTGAQANYGYTF
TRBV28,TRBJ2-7,CASPTRYYVEQYF
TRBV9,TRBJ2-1,CASSVALAYLNEQFF
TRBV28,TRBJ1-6,CASSRGTGDGNSPLHF
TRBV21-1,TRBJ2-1,CASSKGLADHNEQFF
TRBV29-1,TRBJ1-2,CSVEPRGSGYTF
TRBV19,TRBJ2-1,CASKDSGSRPYNEQFF
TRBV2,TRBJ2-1,CASSESGFRSYNEQFF
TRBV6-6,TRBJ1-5,CASSYSRKNQPQHF
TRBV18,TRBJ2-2,CASSPDSFTGELFF
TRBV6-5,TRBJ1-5,CASSSGQGGTNQPQHF
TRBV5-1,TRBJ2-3,CASVQGERTSTDTQYF